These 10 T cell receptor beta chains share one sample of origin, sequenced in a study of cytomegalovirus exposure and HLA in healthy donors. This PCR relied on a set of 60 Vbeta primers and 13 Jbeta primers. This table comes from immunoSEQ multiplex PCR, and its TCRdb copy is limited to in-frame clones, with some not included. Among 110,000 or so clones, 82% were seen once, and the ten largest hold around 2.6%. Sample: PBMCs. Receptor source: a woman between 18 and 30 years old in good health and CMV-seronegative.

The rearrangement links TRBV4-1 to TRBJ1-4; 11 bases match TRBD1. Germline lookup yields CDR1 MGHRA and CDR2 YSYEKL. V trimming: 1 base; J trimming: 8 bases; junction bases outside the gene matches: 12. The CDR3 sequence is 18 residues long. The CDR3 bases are TGCGCCAGCAGCCAAGTTGGGAAGGACAGGGGGCGCAGGGAAAAACTGTTTTTT. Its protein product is CASSQVGKDRGRREKLFF.

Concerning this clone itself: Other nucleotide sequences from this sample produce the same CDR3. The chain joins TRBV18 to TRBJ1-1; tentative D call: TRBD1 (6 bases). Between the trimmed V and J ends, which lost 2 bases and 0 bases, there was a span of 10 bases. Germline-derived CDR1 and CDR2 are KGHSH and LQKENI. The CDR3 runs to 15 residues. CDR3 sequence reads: CASSPAQGLNTEAFF. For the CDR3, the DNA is TGTGCCAGCTCACCAGCACAGGGTTTGAACACTGAAGCTTTCTTT.

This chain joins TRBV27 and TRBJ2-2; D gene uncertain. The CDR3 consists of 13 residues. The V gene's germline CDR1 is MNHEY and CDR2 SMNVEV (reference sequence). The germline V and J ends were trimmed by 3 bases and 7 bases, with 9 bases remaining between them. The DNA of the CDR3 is TGTGCCAGCAGTTTTCTGGGCAACGGGGAGCTGTTTTTT. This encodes CASSFLGNGELFF.

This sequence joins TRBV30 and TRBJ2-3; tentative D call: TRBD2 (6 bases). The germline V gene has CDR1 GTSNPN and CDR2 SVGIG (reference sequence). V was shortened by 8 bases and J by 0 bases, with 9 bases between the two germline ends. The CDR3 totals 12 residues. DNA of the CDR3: TGTGCCGGGGGAGGCAGCACAGATACGCAGTATTTT. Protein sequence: CAGGGSTDTQYF.

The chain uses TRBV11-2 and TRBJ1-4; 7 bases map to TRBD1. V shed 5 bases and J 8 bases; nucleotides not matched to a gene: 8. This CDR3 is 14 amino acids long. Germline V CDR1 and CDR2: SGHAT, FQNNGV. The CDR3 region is CASSRRQGGEKLFF. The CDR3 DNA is TGTGCCAGCAGCCGAAGACAGGGCGGCGAAAAACTGTTTTTT.

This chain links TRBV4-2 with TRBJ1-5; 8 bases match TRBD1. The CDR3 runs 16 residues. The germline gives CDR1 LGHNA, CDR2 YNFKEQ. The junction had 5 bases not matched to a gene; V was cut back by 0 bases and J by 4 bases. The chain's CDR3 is CASSQDPGGLNQPQHF. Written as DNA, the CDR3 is TGTGCCAGCAGCCAAGATCCAGGGGGCCTAAATCAGCCCCAGCATTTT.

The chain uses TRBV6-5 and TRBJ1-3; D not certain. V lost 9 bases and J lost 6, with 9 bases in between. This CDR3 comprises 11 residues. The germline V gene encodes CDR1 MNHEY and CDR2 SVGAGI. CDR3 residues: CASLSLNTIYF. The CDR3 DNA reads TGTGCCAGTCTCTCCTTAAACACCATATATTTT.

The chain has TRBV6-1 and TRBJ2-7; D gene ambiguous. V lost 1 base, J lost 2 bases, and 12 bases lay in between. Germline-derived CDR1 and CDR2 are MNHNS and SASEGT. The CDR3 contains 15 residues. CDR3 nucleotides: TGTGCCAGCAGTGAAGTCGGTCTAAGCGCCTACGAGCAGTACGTC. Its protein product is CASSEVGLSAYEQYV.

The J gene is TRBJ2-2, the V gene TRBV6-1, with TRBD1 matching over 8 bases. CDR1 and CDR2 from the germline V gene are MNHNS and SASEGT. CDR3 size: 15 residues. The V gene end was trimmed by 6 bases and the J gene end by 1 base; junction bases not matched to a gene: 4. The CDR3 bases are TGTGCCAGCAGGGTTGACAGGGGGAACACCGGGGAGCTGTTTTTT. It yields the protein CASRVDRGNTGELFF.

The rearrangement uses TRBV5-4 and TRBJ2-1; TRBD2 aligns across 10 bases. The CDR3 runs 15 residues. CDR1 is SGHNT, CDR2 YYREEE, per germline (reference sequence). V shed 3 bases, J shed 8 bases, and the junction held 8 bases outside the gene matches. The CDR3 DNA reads TGTGCCAGCAGCTCAGCGGGGGGGAGTTTCCATGAGCAGTTCTTC. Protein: CASSSAGGSFHEQFF.